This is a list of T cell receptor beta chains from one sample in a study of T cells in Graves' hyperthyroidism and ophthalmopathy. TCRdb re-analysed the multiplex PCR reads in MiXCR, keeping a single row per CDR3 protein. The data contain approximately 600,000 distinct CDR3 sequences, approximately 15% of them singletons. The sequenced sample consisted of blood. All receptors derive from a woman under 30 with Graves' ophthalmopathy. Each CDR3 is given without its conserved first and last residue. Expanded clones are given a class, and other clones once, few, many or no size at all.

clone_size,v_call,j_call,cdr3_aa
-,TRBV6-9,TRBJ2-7,ASSYRVGQHEQY
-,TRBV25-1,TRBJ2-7,ASSADRTSSYEQY
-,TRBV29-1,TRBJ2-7,SVQPPTGSEQY
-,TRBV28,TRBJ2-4,ASSPWTSGSDIQY
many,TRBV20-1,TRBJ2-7,SARDRGTPGYEQY
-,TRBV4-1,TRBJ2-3,ASSQVWASGSDTQY
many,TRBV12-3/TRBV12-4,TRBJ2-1,ASSSGTSGSSFYNEQF
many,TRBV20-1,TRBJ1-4,SPWGNEKLF
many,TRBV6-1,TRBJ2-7,ASSQRTSGSYEQY
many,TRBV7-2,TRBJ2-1,ASSLASGRGNEQF
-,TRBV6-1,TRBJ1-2,ASSFQGGGNGYT
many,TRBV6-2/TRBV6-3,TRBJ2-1,ASSYWAGNNEQF